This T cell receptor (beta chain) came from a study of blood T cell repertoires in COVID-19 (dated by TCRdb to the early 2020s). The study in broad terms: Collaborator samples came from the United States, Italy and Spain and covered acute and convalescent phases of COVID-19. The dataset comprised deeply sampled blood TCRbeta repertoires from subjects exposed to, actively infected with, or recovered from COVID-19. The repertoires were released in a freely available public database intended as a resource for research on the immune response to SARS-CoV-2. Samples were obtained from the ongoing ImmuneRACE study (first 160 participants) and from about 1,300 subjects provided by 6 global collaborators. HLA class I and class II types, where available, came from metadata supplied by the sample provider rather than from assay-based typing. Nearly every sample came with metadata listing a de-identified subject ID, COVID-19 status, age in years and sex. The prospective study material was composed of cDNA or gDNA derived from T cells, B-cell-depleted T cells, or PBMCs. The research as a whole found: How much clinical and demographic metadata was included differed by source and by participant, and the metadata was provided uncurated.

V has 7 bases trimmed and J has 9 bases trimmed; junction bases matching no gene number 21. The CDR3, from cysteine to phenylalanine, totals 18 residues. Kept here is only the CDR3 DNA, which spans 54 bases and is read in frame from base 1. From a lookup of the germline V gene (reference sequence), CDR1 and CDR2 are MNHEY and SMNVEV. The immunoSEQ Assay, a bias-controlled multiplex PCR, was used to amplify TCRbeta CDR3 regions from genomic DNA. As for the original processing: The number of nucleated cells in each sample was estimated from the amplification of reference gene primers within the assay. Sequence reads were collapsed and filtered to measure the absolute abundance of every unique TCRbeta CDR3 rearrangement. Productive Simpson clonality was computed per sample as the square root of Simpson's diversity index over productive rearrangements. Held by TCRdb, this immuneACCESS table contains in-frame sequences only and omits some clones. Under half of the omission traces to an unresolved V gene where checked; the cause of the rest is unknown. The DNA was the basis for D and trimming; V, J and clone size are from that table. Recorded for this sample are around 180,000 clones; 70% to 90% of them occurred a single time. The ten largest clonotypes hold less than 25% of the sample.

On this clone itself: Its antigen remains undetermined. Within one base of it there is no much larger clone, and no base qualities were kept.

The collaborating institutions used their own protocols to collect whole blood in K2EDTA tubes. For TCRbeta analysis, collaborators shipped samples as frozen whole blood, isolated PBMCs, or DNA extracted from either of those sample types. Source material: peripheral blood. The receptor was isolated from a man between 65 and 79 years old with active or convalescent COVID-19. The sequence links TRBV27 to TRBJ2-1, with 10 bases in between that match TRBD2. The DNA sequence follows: TGTGCCAGCACAACGGGACTAGCGTTACGCGGTGGGTTTGGTGAGCAGTTCTTC. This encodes CASTTGLALRGGFGEQFF.